Shown below are 19 T cell receptor beta chains from a single sample sequenced in a study of shared clonotypes between healthy human individuals. CD45RO-negative CD8 cells positively selected for CCR7 made up the naive population, which excluded terminally differentiated effector memory CD45RA+ cells. TCRdb's table, derived via immunoSEQ multiplex PCR, lists solely in-frame clones and lacks some. Of about 2.1 million clones listed, around 93% are singletons. The source material was naive CD8+ T cells from PBMCs. These receptors were obtained from a man aged 18 to 29 in good health. Some clones in this sample may be carry-over from other donors' samples.

The V and J genes are TRBV28 and TRBJ2-2; TRBD1 matches 10 bases. V lost 10 bases, J lost 9 bases, and 11 bases stayed unmatched. The CDR3 is 14 amino acids. Germline CDR1 reads MDHEN; CDR2 reads SYDVKM. The CDR3 DNA reads as TGTGCCACCCCAGGGACAGGGGATCCGCGGGAGCTGTTTTTT. It specifies CATPGTGDPRELFF.

The rearrangement links TRBV10-1 to TRBJ2-7; the D gene is possibly TRBD2 (5 bases). The CDR3 runs to 13 residues. Germline loops: CDR1 WNHNN, CDR2 SYGVQD (reference sequence). Between the trimmed V and J ends, which lost 3 bases and 3 bases, there was a span of 9 bases. The CDR3 DNA reads TGCGCCAGCAGTGAACCGGGGAACTACGAGCAGTACTTC. It specifies CASSEPGNYEQYF.

This clone was observed a single time. The chain links TRBV11-3 to TRBJ2-3, with D possibly being TRBD1 or TRBD2 (5 bases each). V was clipped by 1 base and J by 0 bases, with 8 bases between them. Looked up from germline, CDR1 is SGHNT and CDR2 is YENEEA. There are 15 residues in the CDR3. CDR3 sequence: CASSLAGRSTDTQYF. The DNA for the CDR3 is TGTGCCAGCAGCTTAGCGGGACGCAGCACAGATACGCAGTATTTT. Full variable domain (missing parts from reference TRBV11-3 and TRBJ2-3): EAGVVQSPRYKIIEKKQPVAFWCNPISGHNTLYWYLQNLGQGPELLIRYENEEAVDDSQLPKDRFSAERLKGVDSTLKIQPAELGDSAVYLCASSLAGRSTDTQYFGPGTRLTVL.

The chain employs TRBV25-1 and TRBJ2-7; no clear D. Trimming took off 6 bases at V and 4 bases at J, with 19 bases between the two ends. Germline V gene sequence: CDR1 MGHDK, CDR2 SYGVNS. The length of the CDR3 is 15 residues. CDR3 sequence (DNA): TGTGCCAGCAGCTTATCCGTAGCCCAGCGATACGAGCAGTACTTC. This sequence encodes CASSLSVAQRYEQYF.

The genes are TRBV4-1 and TRBJ1-5, with D hard to call. Germline CDR1 is MGHRA and CDR2 is YSYEKL. The ends were cut back, 1 base at V and 6 bases at J, with 22 bases in the middle. This CDR3 contains 18 residues. The CDR3 DNA follows: TGCGCCAGCAGCCAAGGCCAAGGCACTGACTCGTTTAGTCAGCCCCAGCATTTT. Its protein product is CASSQGQGTDSFSQPQHF.

This clone has just a few counts. This chain connects TRBV5-1 to TRBJ1-1; a possible D gene is TRBD1 (6 bases). The germline V gene has CDR1 SGHRS and CDR2 YFSETQ. Trimming cost V 7 bases and J 1 base, with 17 bases left between them. The CDR3 is made up of 15 amino acids. The CDR3 DNA follows: TGCGCCAGCGGTGAAAATGGACAGAAGAACACTGAAGCTTTCTTT. This codes for CASGENGQKNTEAFF.

The CDR3 nucleotides read TGTGCCACCGGGACTCCCTACGAGCAGTACTTC. Translated: CATGTPYEQYF. The chain is built from TRBV28 and TRBJ2-7, with D maybe TRBD2 (6 bases). V lost 10 bases, J lost 2 bases, and 9 bases lay in between. CDR1 MDHEN and CDR2 SYDVKM come from the germline V gene. The CDR3 sequence is 11 residues long. Full variable domain (outside the CDR3, taken from reference TRBV28 and TRBJ2-7): DVKVTQSSRYLVKRTGEKVFLECVQDMDHENMFWYRQDPGLGLRLIYFSYDVKMKEKGDIPEGYSVSREKKERFSLILESASTNQTSMYLCATGTPYEQYFGPGTRLTVT.

With respect to this clone: Other nucleotide sequences from this sample produce the same CDR3. This rearrangement joins TRBV9 to TRBJ2-3, with D tentatively TRBD2 (6 bases). With 2 bases removed from V and 0 bases from J, the gap between germline ends came to 10 bases. Germline V lookup: CDR1 SGDLS, CDR2 YYNGEE. The CDR3 contains 15 residues. For the CDR3, the DNA is TGTGCCAGCAGCGTGGCGGGGAAAAGCACAGATACGCAGTATTTT. The encoded protein is CASSVAGKSTDTQYF.

The chain uses TRBV29-1 and TRBJ2-1; 13 bases are shared with TRBD2. Germline V gene sequence: CDR1 SQVTM, CDR2 ANQGSEA. CDR3 length equals 18 residues. CDR3 DNA: TGCAGTGTCCCTTCAGGGTTTTACGGGACTAGCGGGATCGATGAGCAGTTCTTC. Encoded protein: CSVPSGFYGTSGIDEQFF.

The chain employs TRBV6-6 and TRBJ1-2; D gene uncertain. This CDR3 has 11 amino acids. Germline-derived CDR1 and CDR2 are MNHNY and SVGAGI (reference sequence). The V end was cut by 5 bases, the J end by 6 bases, with 7 bases between. CDR3 loop: CASSGGHGYTF. CDR3 DNA: TGTGCCAGCAGTGGCGGGCATGGCTACACCTTC.

With regard to this clone: At the DNA level, this CDR3 is encoded by other sequences in the same sample as well. V and J are TRBV5-1 and TRBJ1-1; D is ambiguous. The CDR3 sequence is 14 residues long. Trimming took off 0 bases at V and 0 bases at J, with 6 bases between the two ends. CDR1 and CDR2 (germline): SGHRS, YFSETQ. CDR3 in amino acids: CASSLEPMNTEAFF. The CDR3 nucleotides read TGCGCCAGCAGCTTGGAACCGATGAACACTGAAGCTTTCTTT.

The genes are TRBV4-1 and TRBJ1-1; D is ambiguous. The CDR3 spans 14 residues. V was trimmed by 0 bases and J by 1 base, leaving 6 bases between them. Germline V gene lookup returns CDR1 MGHRA and CDR2 YSYEKL. CDR3 region: CASSQDQRNTEAFF. Written as DNA, the CDR3 is TGCGCCAGCAGCCAAGACCAGAGGAACACTGAAGCTTTCTTT.

This clone was detected only once. This sequence joins TRBV7-9 and TRBJ2-7; 11 nucleotides match TRBD1. V was pared by 4 bases and J by 5 bases, with 4 bases of the junction left unmatched. The CDR3 extends over 14 amino acids. CDR1 SEHNR and CDR2 FQNEAQ come from the germline V gene (reference sequence). As DNA, the CDR3 is TGTGCCAGCAGCTCGGGACAGGGGGACCACGAGCAGTACTTC. Translated, it gives CASSSGQGDHEQYF.

The V call is TRBV9, the J call TRBJ1-3, with D hard to call. Looked up from germline, CDR1 is SGDLS and CDR2 is YYNGEE. The length of the CDR3 is 18 residues. Trimming took off 1 base at V and 1 base at J, with 18 bases between the two ends. DNA for the CDR3: TGTGCCAGCAGCGTAACTGGGATCATCGCGCCTTCTGGAAACACCATATATTTT. Amino acids: CASSVTGIIAPSGNTIYF.

This clone was detected ten times or more. The chain links TRBV11-3 to TRBJ2-7; no firm D call. Trimming cost V 5 bases and J 0 bases, with 20 bases left between them. Per the germline V gene, CDR1 is SGHNT and CDR2 is YENEEA. The CDR3 runs 17 residues. CDR3 region: CASSPRYVPRSSYEQYF. CDR3 coding DNA: TGTGCCAGCAGCCCCCGGTACGTACCCCGGAGCTCCTACGAGCAGTACTTC.

The chain has TRBV13 and TRBJ1-2; D uncertain. This CDR3 is built from 15 residues. Germline V gene sequence: CDR1 PRHDT, CDR2 FYEKMQ (reference sequence). The V and J ends lost 5 bases and 4 bases respectively, with 17 bases between them. The CDR3 spells CASSPPNKGIYGYTF. For the CDR3, the DNA is TGTGCCAGCAGCCCCCCTAACAAGGGTATCTATGGCTACACCTTC.

The chain links TRBV4-1 to TRBJ1-1; D remains ambiguous. CDR3 size: 14 residues. CDR1 and CDR2 from the germline V gene are MGHRA and YSYEKL. Trimming stripped 1 base from V and 8 bases from J, with 14 bases between. The CDR3 protein is CASSQVLGPSEAFF. The CDR3 coding sequence is TGCGCCAGCAGCCAAGTTCTGGGCCCGAGCGAAGCTTTCTTT.

This chain joins TRBV14 and TRBJ2-7; 7 nucleotides match TRBD1. This CDR3 is 14 amino acids long. V trimming: 4 bases; J trimming: 3 bases; junction bases outside the gene matches: 6. Germline V gene data show CDR1 as SGHDN and CDR2 as FVKESK. The CDR3 spells CASSPHRGGYEQYF. CDR3 bases: TGTGCCAGCAGCCCCCACAGGGGTGGCTACGAGCAGTACTTC.

The gene calls are TRBV4-1 and TRBJ2-2; TRBD1 agrees at 11 bases. Germline V gives CDR1 MGHRA, CDR2 YSYEKL. The V segment lost 5 bases and the J segment 1 base; nucleotides outside the gene matches: 6. The CDR3 totals 17 residues. As DNA, the CDR3 is TGCGCCAGCAGCTTAAGGACAGGGGGCCAGAACACCGGGGAGCTGTTTTTT. This gives the protein CASSLRTGGQNTGELFF.